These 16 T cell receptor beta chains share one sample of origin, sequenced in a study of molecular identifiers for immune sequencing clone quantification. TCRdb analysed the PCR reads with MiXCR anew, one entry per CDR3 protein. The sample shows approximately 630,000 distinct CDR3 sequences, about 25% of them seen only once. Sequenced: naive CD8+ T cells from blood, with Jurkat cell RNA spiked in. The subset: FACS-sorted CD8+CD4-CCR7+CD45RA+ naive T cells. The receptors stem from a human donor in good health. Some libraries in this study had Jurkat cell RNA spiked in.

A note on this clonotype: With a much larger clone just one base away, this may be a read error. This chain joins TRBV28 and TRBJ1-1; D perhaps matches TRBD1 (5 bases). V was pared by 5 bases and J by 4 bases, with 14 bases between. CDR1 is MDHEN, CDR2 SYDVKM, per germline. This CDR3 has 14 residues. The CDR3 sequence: CASSPKAQGTEAFF. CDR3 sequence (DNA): TGTGCCAGCAGTCCCAAGGCCCAGGGCACTGAAGCTTTCTTT.

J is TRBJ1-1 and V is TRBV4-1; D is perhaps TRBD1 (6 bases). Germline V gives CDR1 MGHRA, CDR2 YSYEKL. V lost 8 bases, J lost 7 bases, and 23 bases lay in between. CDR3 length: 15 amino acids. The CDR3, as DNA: TGCGCCAGCGGCCCTATAGGGACAACGGACTATGAAGCTTTCTTT. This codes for CASGPIGTTDYEAFF.

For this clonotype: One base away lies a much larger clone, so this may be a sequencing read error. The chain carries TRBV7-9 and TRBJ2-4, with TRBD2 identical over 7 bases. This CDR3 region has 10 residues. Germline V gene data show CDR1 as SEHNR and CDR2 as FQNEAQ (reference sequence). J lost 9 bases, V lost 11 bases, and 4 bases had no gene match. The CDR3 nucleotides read TGTGCCGCGGGAGAAAGCATTCAGTACTTC. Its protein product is CAAGESIQYF.

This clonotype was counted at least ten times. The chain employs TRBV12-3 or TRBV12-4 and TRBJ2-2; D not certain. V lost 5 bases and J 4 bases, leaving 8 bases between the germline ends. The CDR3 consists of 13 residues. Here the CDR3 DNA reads TGTGCCAGCAGTCCCTTTGGCACCGGGGAGCTGTTTTTT. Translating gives CASSPFGTGELFF.

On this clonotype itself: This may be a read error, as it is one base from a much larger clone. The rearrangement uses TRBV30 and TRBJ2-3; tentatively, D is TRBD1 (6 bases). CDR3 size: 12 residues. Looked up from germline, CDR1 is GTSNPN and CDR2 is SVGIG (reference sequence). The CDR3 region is CTWIGDAGVPYF. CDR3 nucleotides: TGTACCTGGATCGGCGACGCAGGGGTCCCATATTTT.

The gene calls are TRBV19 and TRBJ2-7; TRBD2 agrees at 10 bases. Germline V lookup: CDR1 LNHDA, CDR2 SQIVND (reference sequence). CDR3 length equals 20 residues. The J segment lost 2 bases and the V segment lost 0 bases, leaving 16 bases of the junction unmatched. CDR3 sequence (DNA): TGTGCCAGTAGTATAGATGGGACGCCTCCTCTTAGCGGGAGGACCTACGAGCAGTACTTC. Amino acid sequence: CASSIDGTPPLSGRTYEQYF.

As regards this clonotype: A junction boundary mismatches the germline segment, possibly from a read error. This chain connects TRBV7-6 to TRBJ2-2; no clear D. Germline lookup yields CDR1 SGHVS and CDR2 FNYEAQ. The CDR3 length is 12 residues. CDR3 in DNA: TGTGCCGGCAGCTTAAGCACCGGGGAGCTGTTTTTT. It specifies CAGSLSTGELFF.

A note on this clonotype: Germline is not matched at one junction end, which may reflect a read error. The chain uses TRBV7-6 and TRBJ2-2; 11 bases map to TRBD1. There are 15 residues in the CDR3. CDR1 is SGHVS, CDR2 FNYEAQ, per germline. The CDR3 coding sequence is TGTGCCAGCAGTACGGGGACAGGGGGGATCGGGGAGCTGGTTTTT. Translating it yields CASSTGTGGIGELVF.

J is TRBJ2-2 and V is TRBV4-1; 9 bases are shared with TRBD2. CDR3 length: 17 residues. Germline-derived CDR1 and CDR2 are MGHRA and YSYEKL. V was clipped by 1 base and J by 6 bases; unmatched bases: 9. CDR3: CASSQGLAGIRSGELFF. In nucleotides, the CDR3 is TGCGCCAGCAGCCAAGGGCTAGCGGGGATTAGATCCGGGGAGCTGTTTTTT.

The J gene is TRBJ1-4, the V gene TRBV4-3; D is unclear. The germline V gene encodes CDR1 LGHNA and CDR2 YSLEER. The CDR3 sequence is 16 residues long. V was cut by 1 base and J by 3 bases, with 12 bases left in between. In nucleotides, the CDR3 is TGCGCCAGCAGCCAAGTTGACAAGGGCCCTAATGAAAAACTGTTTTTT. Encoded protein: CASSQVDKGPNEKLFF.

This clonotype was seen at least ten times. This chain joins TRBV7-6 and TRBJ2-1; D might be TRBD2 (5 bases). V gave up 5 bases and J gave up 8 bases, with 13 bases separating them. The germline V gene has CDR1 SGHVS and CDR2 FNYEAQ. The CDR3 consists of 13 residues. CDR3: CASSDPGGDEQFF. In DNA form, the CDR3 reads TGTGCCAGCAGCGACCCTGGAGGAGATGAGCAGTTCTTC.

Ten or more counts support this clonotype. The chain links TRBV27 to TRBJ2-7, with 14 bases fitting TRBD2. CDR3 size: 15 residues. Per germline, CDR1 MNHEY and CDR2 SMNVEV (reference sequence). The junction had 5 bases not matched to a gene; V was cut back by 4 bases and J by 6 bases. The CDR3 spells CASSSGLAGVGEQYF. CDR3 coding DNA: TGTGCCAGCAGTTCGGGACTAGCGGGAGTAGGCGAGCAGTACTTC.

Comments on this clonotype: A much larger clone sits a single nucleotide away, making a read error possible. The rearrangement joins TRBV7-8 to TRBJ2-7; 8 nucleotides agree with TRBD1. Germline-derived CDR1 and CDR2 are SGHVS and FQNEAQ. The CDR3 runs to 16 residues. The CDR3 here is CASSLTRQGAAYEQCF. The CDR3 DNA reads TGTGCCAGCAGCTTAACCAGGCAGGGGGCGGCCTACGAGCAGTGCTTC.

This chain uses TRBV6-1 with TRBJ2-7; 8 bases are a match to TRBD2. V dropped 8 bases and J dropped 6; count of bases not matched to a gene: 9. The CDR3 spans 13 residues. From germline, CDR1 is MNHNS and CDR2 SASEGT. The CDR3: CASHGAGEVEQYF. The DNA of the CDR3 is TGTGCCAGCCATGGAGCGGGAGAGGTCGAGCAGTACTTC.

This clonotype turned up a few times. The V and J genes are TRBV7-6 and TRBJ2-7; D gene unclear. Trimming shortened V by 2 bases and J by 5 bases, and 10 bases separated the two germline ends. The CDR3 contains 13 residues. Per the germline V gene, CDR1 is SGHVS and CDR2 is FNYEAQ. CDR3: CASSLISTDEQYF. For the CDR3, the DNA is TGTGCCAGCAGCTTAATAAGTACCGACGAGCAGTACTTC.

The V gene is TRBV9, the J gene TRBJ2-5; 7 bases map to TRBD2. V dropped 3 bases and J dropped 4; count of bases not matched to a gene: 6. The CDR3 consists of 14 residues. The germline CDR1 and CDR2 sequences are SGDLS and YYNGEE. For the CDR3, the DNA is TGTGCCAGCAGCGATGCGATAGCGGGAGAGACCCAGTACTTC. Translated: CASSDAIAGETQYF.